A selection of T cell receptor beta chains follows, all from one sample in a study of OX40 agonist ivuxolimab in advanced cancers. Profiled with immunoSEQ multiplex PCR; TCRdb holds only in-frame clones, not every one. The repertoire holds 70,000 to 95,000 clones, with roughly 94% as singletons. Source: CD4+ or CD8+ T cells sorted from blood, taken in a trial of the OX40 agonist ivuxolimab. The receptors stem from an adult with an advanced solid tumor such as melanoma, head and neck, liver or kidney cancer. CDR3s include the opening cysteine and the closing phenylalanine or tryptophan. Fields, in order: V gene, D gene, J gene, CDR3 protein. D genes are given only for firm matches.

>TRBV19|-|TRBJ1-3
CASSIDLGSGNTIYF
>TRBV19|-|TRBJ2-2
CASSMGSSGNTGELFF
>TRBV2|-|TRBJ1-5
CASQPGLGDYSNQPQHF
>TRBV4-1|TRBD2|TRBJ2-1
CASSGTSGYNEQFF
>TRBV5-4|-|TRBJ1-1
CASSLGGGMTEAFF
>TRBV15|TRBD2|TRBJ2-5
CATSAREQGQETQYF
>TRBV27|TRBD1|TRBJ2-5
CASSPLTGGQETQYF
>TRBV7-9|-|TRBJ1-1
CASRGQPNTEAFF
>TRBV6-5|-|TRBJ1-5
CASSYQQPQHF
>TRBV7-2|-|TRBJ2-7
CASSHSGAGAEQYF
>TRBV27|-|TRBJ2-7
CASSFGGGEQYF
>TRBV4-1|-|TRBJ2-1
CASSHRSDSYNEQFF
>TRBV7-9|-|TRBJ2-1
CASSTPRGIPEQFF
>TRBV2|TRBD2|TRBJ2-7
CASRGLAGGPSYEQYF
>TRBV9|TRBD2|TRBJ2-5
CASSDSGSIGETQYF
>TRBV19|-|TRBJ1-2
CASSIGEGNYGYTF
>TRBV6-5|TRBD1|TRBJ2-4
CASSYGTGSGIQYF
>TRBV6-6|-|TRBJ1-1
CASSAHRVGTEAFF
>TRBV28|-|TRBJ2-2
CASSPWAGELFF
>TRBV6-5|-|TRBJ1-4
CASSSNEKLFF
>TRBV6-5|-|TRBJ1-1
CASSPGYGMGTEAFF
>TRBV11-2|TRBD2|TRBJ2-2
CASSLDASGLGTGELFF
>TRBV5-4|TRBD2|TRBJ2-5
CASSSPWLAEQETQYF
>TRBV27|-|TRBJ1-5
CASSLTGGYQPQHF
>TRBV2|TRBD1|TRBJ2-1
CASSATGGYDEQFF
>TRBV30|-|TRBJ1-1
CAGNLGVVAFF
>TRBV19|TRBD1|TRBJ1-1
CASTLTGGSSLEAFF
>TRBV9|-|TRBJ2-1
CASSVFQSSYNEQFF
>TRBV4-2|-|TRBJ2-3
CASSPRVSSGTDTQYF
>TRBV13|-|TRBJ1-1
CASSSPGGAYTEAFF
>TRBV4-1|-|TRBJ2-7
CASSQTPRSYEQYF
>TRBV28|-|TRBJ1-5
CASGNQPQHF
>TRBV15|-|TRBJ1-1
CATSRVTGEAFF
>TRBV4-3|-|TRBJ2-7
CASSPSRGDGAYEQYF
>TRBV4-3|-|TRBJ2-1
CASSPLSRNEQFF
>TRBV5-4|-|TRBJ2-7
CASSSRLGEQYF
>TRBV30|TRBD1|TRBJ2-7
CAWSADRETYEQYF
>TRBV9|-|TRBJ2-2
CASSVEEGAVTGELFF
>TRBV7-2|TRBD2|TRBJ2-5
CAGESGGYGETQYF
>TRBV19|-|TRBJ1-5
CASSIEAGDQPQHF
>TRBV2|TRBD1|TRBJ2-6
CASSEAGQGAFGANVLTF
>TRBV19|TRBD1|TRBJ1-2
CASSKSRDRGLDYGYTF
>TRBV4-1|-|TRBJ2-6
CASSSTGANVLTF
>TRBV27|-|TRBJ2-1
CASSRLGGAGNEQFF
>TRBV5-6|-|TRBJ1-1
CASSLGEMNTEAFF
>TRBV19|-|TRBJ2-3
CASSAEDSTDTQYF
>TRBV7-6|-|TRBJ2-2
CASSHSGSTGELFF
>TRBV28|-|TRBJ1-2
CASSPSTDSRDYGYTF
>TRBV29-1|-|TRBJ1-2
CSVGGDGYTF
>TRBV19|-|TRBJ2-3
CASSIVGGARATQYF
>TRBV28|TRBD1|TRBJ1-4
CASSQGQVTANEKLFF
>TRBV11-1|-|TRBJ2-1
CASSPNAYNEQFF
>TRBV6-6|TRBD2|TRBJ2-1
CASTGTSEYNEQFF
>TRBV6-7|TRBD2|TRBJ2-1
CASNPLPPVSLAEASYNEQFF
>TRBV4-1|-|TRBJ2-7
CASSHQRSYEQYF
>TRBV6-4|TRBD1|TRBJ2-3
CATGTGEENTQYF
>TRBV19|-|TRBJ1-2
CASSIGSLDGYTF